Presented here are 8 T cell receptor beta chains from one specimen sequenced in a study of T cell repertoires in cytomegalovirus infection (dated by TCRdb to the late 2010s). For sequencing, an Illumina HiSeq 1500 was employed. The public reads were quality trimmed at Q25 with fastp and then assembled into clones with MiXCR by TCRdb, keeping productive beta chains. Each entry merges the rows of one CDR3 protein and shows their most common DNA and genes. The sample records 450,000 to 550,000 distinct CDR3 sequences, 16% of which are singletons. The ten largest clones take up about 24% of the sample. Sequenced: CD8+ T cells from PBMCs. These receptors originate from a human donor in good health (CMV status not recorded). Some clones in this sample may be carry-over from other donors' samples.

This clonotype has only a few counts. The rearrangement links TRBV27 to TRBJ2-1; 10 positions match TRBD2. This CDR3 is 14 amino acids long. Trimming took 5 bases from V and 8 from J; bases not matched to a gene: 6. CDR1 and CDR2 (germline): MNHEY, SMNVEV (reference sequence). CDR3 sequence: CASSSGGASYEQFF. The CDR3 nucleotides read TGTGCCAGCAGTAGCGGGGGGGCCAGCTATGAGCAGTTCTTC.

The sample holds many counts of this clonotype. The V and J genes are TRBV27 and TRBJ2-1; 7 bases map to TRBD2. There are 16 residues in the CDR3. Germline CDR1 MNHEY, CDR2 SMNVEV (reference sequence). The ends lost 3 bases at V and 1 base at J; junction bases unmatched: 6. The CDR3 spells CASSFFAGDSYNEQFF. As DNA, the CDR3 is TGTGCCAGCAGTTTTTTTGCGGGGGATTCCTACAATGAGCAGTTCTTC.

This clonotype was counted ten times or more. The chain is built from TRBV19 and TRBJ1-5, with 8 nucleotides matching TRBD1. The CDR3 loop spans 16 amino acids. V dropped 3 bases and J dropped 1; count of bases not matched to a gene: 5. The germline V gene encodes CDR1 LNHDA and CDR2 SQIVND (reference sequence). CDR3 sequence reads: CASSIEQGASNQPQHF. In nucleotides, the CDR3 is TGTGCCAGTAGTATCGAGCAGGGGGCGAGCAATCAGCCCCAGCATTTT.

This clonotype was seen repeatedly, ten times or more. This rearrangement joins TRBV6-6 to TRBJ1-1; D possibly corresponds to TRBD1 (5 bases). Looked up from germline, CDR1 is MNHNY and CDR2 is SVGAGI (reference sequence). V was shortened by 5 bases and J by 11 bases, with 21 bases between the two germline ends. The CDR3 spans 14 residues. The CDR3 loop is CASSHEGEAFEAFF. The CDR3 DNA is TGTGCCAGCAGTCACGAAGGGGAGGCATTTGAGGCTTTCTTT.

The chain carries TRBV20-1 and TRBJ1-1; D call uncertain. Germline V gene lookup returns CDR1 DFQATT and CDR2 SNEGSKA (reference sequence). The germline V and J ends were trimmed by 0 bases and 4 bases, with 15 bases remaining between them. The length of the CDR3 is 15 residues. The CDR3 bases are TGCAGTGCTAGAGACCCCCTGGGCATGGGCACTGAAGCTTTCTTT. Residues: CSARDPLGMGTEAFF.

The chain joins TRBV9 to TRBJ1-1; 7 bases match TRBD1. V was clipped by 3 bases and J by 2 bases; unmatched bases: 4. There are 14 residues in the CDR3. Germline CDR1 and CDR2: SGDLS and YYNGEE. The CDR3 here is CASSARGRNTEAFF. The CDR3 bases are TGTGCCAGCAGCGCCAGGGGGAGAAACACTGAAGCTTTCTTT.

This clonotype was counted at least ten times. V and J are TRBV20-1 and TRBJ2-3; 10 bases match TRBD2. The V gene end was trimmed by 5 bases and the J gene end by 7 bases; junction bases not matched to a gene: 9. From germline, CDR1 is DFQATT and CDR2 SNEGSKA (reference sequence). The CDR3 has 14 residues. The CDR3: CSASTSGDTYTQYF. The CDR3, as DNA: TGCAGTGCTTCCACTAGCGGGGATACGTATACGCAGTATTTT.

In its sample, this clonotype was seen a few times. This chain links TRBV4-1 with TRBJ2-7; 8 bases are shared with TRBD2. CDR1 is MGHRA and CDR2 is YSYEKL in the germline V gene. The CDR3 covers 15 residues. V trimming: 4 bases; J trimming: 3 bases; junction bases outside the gene matches: 8. CDR3 bases: TGCGCCAGCAGCCCAGCGGGAAGCGGGAGCTACGAGCAGTACTTC. Translation: CASSPAGSGSYEQYF.